The 31 T cell receptor beta chains below come from one sample, sequenced in a study of T cell responses to AZD1222 COVID-19 vaccine (dated by TCRdb to the early 2020s). The time point label, read with the paper, signifies: about 28 days (+/-7) after the second vaccine dose. What the treatment or condition label conveys for this sample: meningococcal conjugate vaccine given as trial control. Library generation was performed with the immunoSEQ multiplex PCR assay. This is the immuneACCESS table as TCRdb keeps it, with only in-frame sequences that have V and J called. A part of the clones is gone; compared with another copy, unresolved V genes explain less than half, and the rest is unexplained. This sample lists under 200,000 clones; around nine tenths were detected once. The ten largest clones take up around 3.6% of the sample. Sequenced here: peripheral blood, sampled 28 days after the second dose of the MenACWY control vaccine. These receptors originate from an adult who received the MenACWY meningococcal vaccine as a control.

J is TRBJ2-7 and V is TRBV24-1, with unresolved D. The CDR3 totals 13 residues. V was clipped by 5 bases and J by 4 bases, with 11 bases between them. Per germline, CDR1 KGHDR and CDR2 SFDVKD. The CDR3 nucleotides read TGTGCCACCAGTGCCGCAGGTTTTTACGAGCAGTACTTC. Protein sequence: CATSAAGFYEQYF.

This chain links TRBV12-3 or TRBV12-4 with TRBJ2-5; 8 bases agree with TRBD1. This CDR3 has 12 amino acids. J was trimmed by 5 bases and V by 10 bases; bases with no gene match: 6. The CDR3: CATQTGGETQYF. The CDR3 DNA reads TGTGCCACCCAAACAGGGGGGGAGACCCAGTACTTC.

The CDR3 loop is CASSVAWGLAGGEQYF. The DNA for the CDR3 is TGTGCCAGCAGCGTAGCTTGGGGACTCGCAGGGGGGGAGCAGTACTTC. The chain recombines TRBV9 with TRBJ2-7; tentatively, D is TRBD1 (7 bases). Trimming pared 0 bases from V and 7 bases from J, leaving 20 bases between. The CDR3 contains 16 residues. Germline V gene lookup returns CDR1 SGDLS and CDR2 YYNGEE.

The V gene is TRBV3-1 (or the pseudogene TRBV3-2), the J gene TRBJ2-3; TRBD1 matches 9 bases. The J segment lost 3 bases and the V segment lost 4 bases, leaving 8 bases of the junction unmatched. This CDR3 spans 16 amino acids. Germline V lookup: CDR1 LGHDT, CDR2 YNNKEL (reference sequence). CDR3 DNA: TGTGCCAGCAGCCTCGACAGAGACAGGGGGACAGATACGCAGTATTTT. It codes for CASSLDRDRGTDTQYF.

The gene calls are TRBV9 and TRBJ2-2; no clear D gene. CDR3 length: 14 amino acids. V lost 6 bases and J 7 bases, leaving 16 bases between the germline ends. Germline loops: CDR1 SGDLS, CDR2 YYNGEE. The CDR3 loop is CASTLDLRFGELFF. CDR3 in DNA: TGTGCCAGCACCTTAGATCTTAGGTTCGGGGAGCTGTTTTTT.

The chain couples TRBV27 to TRBJ1-6, with D possibly being TRBD1 (6 bases). Trimming shortened V by 3 bases and J by 7 bases, and 16 bases separated the two germline ends. The CDR3 is 16 amino acids. Germline V CDR1 and CDR2: MNHEY, SMNVEV (reference sequence). Written as DNA, the CDR3 is TGTGCCAGCAGTTTGGTGGCAGGGGCGATCAATTCACCCCTCCACTTT. As protein: CASSLVAGAINSPLHF.

CDR3 in DNA: TGTGCCAGCAGTTTGGCCCTGGGGGGCTACACCTTC. This encodes CASSLALGGYTF. J is TRBJ1-2 and V is TRBV28; D unresolved. Germline CDR1 is MDHEN and CDR2 is SYDVKM. Trimming left V 3 bases short and J 8 bases short, with 10 bases between. The CDR3 runs 12 residues.

The rearrangement joins TRBV5-1 to TRBJ2-3; 7 bases align to TRBD1. The CDR3 has 15 amino acids. Germline loops: CDR1 SGHRS, CDR2 YFSETQ. Losses at the gene ends were 0 bases for V and 1 base for J; bases not matched to a gene: 2. CDR3 sequence (DNA): TGCGCCAGCAGCTTGGAGGGGGCCCGCACAGATACGCAGTATTTT. It translates to CASSLEGARTDTQYF.

The rearrangement joins TRBV27 to TRBJ1-1; D call uncertain. Trimming cost V 5 bases and J 3 bases, with 13 bases left between them. The CDR3 sequence is 14 residues long. CDR1 is MNHEY and CDR2 is SMNVEV in the germline V gene (reference sequence). DNA for the CDR3: TGTGCCAGCAGTCGAGCGGGGAGAGACACTGAAGCTTTCTTT. Amino acids: CASSRAGRDTEAFF.

The V call is TRBV6-5, the J call TRBJ1-2, with TRBD1 matching 7 bases. V lost 5 bases, J lost 2 bases, and 5 bases stayed unmatched. CDR3 length: 14 amino acids. Germline CDR1 MNHEY, CDR2 SVGAGI. In DNA form, the CDR3 reads TGTGCCAGCAGTCTGGACAGGACAAACTATGGCTACACCTTC. Protein: CASSLDRTNYGYTF.

CDR3 in DNA: TGTGCCAGCAGCCTGGGGATCAGGGAGCAGTTCTTC. Protein product: CASSLGIREQFF. The V and J genes are TRBV14 and TRBJ2-1; D is uncertain. Trimming shortened V by 4 bases and J by 10 bases, and 11 bases separated the two germline ends. The CDR3 runs to 12 residues. Germline CDR1 and CDR2: SGHDN and FVKESK.

This clone was seen more than once but under ten times. Here the CDR3 DNA reads TGTGCCAGCAGCCCGATGGTCCCGACGGGGGGAAAGACCCAGTACTTC. Encoded protein: CASSPMVPTGGKTQYF. The J gene is TRBJ2-5, the V gene TRBV14; 7 bases align to TRBD2. The CDR3 extends over 16 amino acids. From germline, CDR1 is SGHDN and CDR2 FVKESK. V dropped 4 bases and J dropped 6; count of bases not matched to a gene: 14.

This clone has only one observation. The genes are TRBV9 and TRBJ2-7; D possibly corresponds to TRBD2 (6 bases). CDR3 length equals 16 residues. Trimming removed 3 bases at V and 2 bases at J, with 18 bases between. CDR1 and CDR2 (germline): SGDLS, YYNGEE. CDR3 DNA sequence: TGTGCCAGCAGCGCGAGCGTGGGGGGAGCCCCCTACGAGCAGTACTTC. It codes for CASSASVGGAPYEQYF.

The rearrangement links TRBV6-1 to TRBJ1-5, with no clear D. Trimming left V 1 base short and J 5 bases short, with 6 bases between. The CDR3 runs 13 residues. CDR1 is MNHNS and CDR2 is SASEGT in the germline V gene. Written as DNA, the CDR3 is TGTGCCAGCAGTGAAGGGGCTTATCAGCCCCAGCATTTT. Encoded protein: CASSEGAYQPQHF.

V usage is TRBV28 and J usage is TRBJ1-2; 9 positions match TRBD1. Germline V lookup: CDR1 MDHEN, CDR2 SYDVKM. Trimming cost V 4 bases and J 4 bases; bases outside gene matches: 7. This CDR3 comprises 15 residues. The CDR3 region has the DNA TGTGCCAGCAGTTCCGGGACAGGGTTTCTCTATGGCTACACCTTC. As protein: CASSSGTGFLYGYTF.

In DNA form, the CDR3 reads TGTGCCAGCTCCCGCCAGGGGTCCGGGGAGCTGTTTTTT. This gives the protein CASSRQGSGELFF. The gene calls are TRBV18 and TRBJ2-2; perhaps TRBD1 as D (6 bases). Germline CDR1 is KGHSH and CDR2 is LQKENI. The CDR3 totals 13 residues. The V gene lost 6 bases and the J gene lost 6 bases, with 11 bases spanning the gap.

The chain carries TRBV28 and TRBJ2-1, with 11 bases aligning to TRBD2. V shed 5 bases, J shed 5 bases, and the junction held 11 bases outside the gene matches. Germline V gene data show CDR1 as MDHEN and CDR2 as SYDVKM. The CDR3 sequence is 17 residues long. The CDR3 sequence: CASSANPSGRPHNEQFF. CDR3 nucleotides: TGTGCCAGCAGTGCAAACCCTAGCGGGAGGCCCCACAATGAGCAGTTCTTC.

The table lists this clone with a few counts. The V gene is TRBV5-1, the J gene TRBJ2-7, with TRBD1 identical over 8 bases. Germline V lookup: CDR1 SGHRS, CDR2 YFSETQ. Losses at the gene ends were 2 bases for V and 6 bases for J; bases not matched to a gene: 4. The length of the CDR3 is 13 residues. The CDR3 nucleotides are TGCGCCAGCAGCTTTGACAGGGGATCCGAGCAGTACTTC. The encoded protein is CASSFDRGSEQYF.

The genes are TRBV28 and TRBJ1-2; weak D call: TRBD1 (5 bases). The germline V and J ends were trimmed by 7 bases and 4 bases, with 16 bases remaining between them. CDR1 is MDHEN, CDR2 SYDVKM, per germline. The CDR3 length is 14 residues. The CDR3 spells CASTPGGTFYGYTF. As DNA, the CDR3 is TGTGCCAGCACCCCTGGGGGAACCTTCTATGGCTACACCTTC.

The V and J genes are TRBV5-1 and TRBJ2-7; D call uncertain. Trimming removed 1 base from V and 1 base from J, with 9 bases in between. CDR1 and CDR2 (germline): SGHRS, YFSETQ. The CDR3 length is 14 residues. CDR3 in DNA: TGCGCCAGCAGCTTGCTGTCCCCTTCCTACGAGCAGTACTTC. It codes for CASSLLSPSYEQYF.

V is TRBV24-1 and J is TRBJ2-2; D gene ambiguous. Germline lookup yields CDR1 KGHDR and CDR2 SFDVKD. Trimming took off 5 bases at V and 4 bases at J, with 7 bases between the two ends. CDR3 length: 13 residues. CDR3 residues: CATSARSTGELFF. The CDR3, as DNA: TGTGCCACCAGTGCTCGTTCCACCGGGGAGCTGTTTTTT.

The gene calls are TRBV3-1 (or the pseudogene TRBV3-2) and TRBJ1-6, with D possibly being TRBD1 (6 bases). Germline CDR1 LGHDT, CDR2 YNNKEL (reference sequence). There are 19 residues in the CDR3. Trimming took 1 base from V and 0 from J, leaving 16 bases between them. The DNA of the CDR3 is TGTGCCAGCAGCCAAGTTCGCCGGGGGCCGAGCTCCTATAATTCACCCCTCCACTTT. Its translation is CASSQVRRGPSSYNSPLHF.

This chain connects TRBV5-1 to TRBJ1-2; TRBD1 might be the D (5 bases). Trimming cost V 0 bases and J 7 bases, with 22 bases left between them. Germline V gene lookup returns CDR1 SGHRS and CDR2 YFSETQ. CDR3 size: 17 residues. CDR3 sequence (DNA): TGCGCCAGCAGCTTGGAACCCATTGCCGGGGGGGTCAGTGGCTACACCTTC. Amino acids: CASSLEPIAGGVSGYTF.

The chain uses TRBV9 and TRBJ1-1; the D gene is possibly TRBD1 (5 bases). V lost 0 bases, J lost 4 bases, and 28 bases lay in between. Per the germline V gene, CDR1 is SGDLS and CDR2 is YYNGEE. The CDR3 is made up of 20 amino acids. CDR3: CASSVATPPDPLRAATEAFF. CDR3 sequence (DNA): TGTGCCAGCAGCGTAGCAACCCCGCCTGACCCCCTCAGGGCCGCCACTGAAGCTTTCTTT.

This chain connects TRBV5-1 to TRBJ2-5; D is ambiguous. The V end was cut by 0 bases, the J end by 1 base, with 10 bases between. This CDR3 has 15 amino acids. Germline CDR1 is SGHRS and CDR2 is YFSETQ. This CDR3 is CASSLAVPAQETQYF. As DNA, the CDR3 is TGCGCCAGCAGCTTGGCCGTGCCGGCCCAAGAGACCCAGTACTTC.

The J gene is TRBJ2-7, the V gene TRBV19; D might be TRBD1 (5 bases). Germline V gene data show CDR1 as LNHDA and CDR2 as SQIVND (reference sequence). This CDR3 has 11 amino acids. The CDR3 loop is CVAGRYYEQYF. CDR3 coding DNA: TGTGTGGCAGGGCGTTACTACGAGCAGTACTTC.

CDR3 in DNA: TGCGCCAGCAGCGTAGCGGGAGATAGGGCAGATACGCAGTATTTT. The encoded protein is CASSVAGDRADTQYF. The gene calls are TRBV5-1 and TRBJ2-3; 9 bases map to TRBD2. Germline CDR1 and CDR2: SGHRS and YFSETQ. The CDR3 is 15 residues long. Trimming removed 4 bases from V and 4 bases from J; junction bases left unmatched: 7.

The chain employs TRBV14 and TRBJ2-2; D perhaps matches TRBD1 (6 bases). V lost 2 bases and J 3 bases, leaving 10 bases between the germline ends. The CDR3 has 15 amino acids. Germline CDR1 and CDR2: SGHDN and FVKESK. CDR3 sequence: CASSQRGLYTGELFF. The CDR3 DNA is TGTGCCAGCAGCCAAAGGGGGTTGTACACCGGGGAGCTGTTTTTT.

V and J are TRBV29-1 and TRBJ1-6; no firm D call. The CDR3 extends over 16 amino acids. The germline CDR1 and CDR2 sequences are SQVTM and ANQGSEA. Trimming cost V 5 bases and J 6 bases, with 20 bases left between them. In DNA form, the CDR3 reads TGCAGCGTTAAAAAGGTGAAGGTGTCTAGTAATTCACCCCTCCACTTT. Amino acid sequence: CSVKKVKVSSNSPLHF.

The chain employs TRBV21-1 and TRBJ2-7; the table assigns TRBD2, which was not confirmed against the DNA. TRBV21-1 is a known pseudogene. CDR3 size: 14 residues. CDR3 nucleotides: TGTGCCAGCAGCATAATAGCGCGAACCTACGAGCAGTACTTC. Translating gives CASSIIARTYEQYF.

The V and J genes are TRBV10-3 and TRBJ2-1, with 8 bases identical to TRBD2. The germline V gene encodes CDR1 ENHRY and CDR2 SYGVKD. The CDR3 loop spans 15 amino acids. Germline trimming cut 6 bases from V and 6 bases from J; bases unmatched to any gene: 10. The CDR3 sequence: CAISIAGRGGNEQFF. In nucleotides, the CDR3 is TGTGCCATCAGCATAGCGGGGAGAGGGGGCAATGAGCAGTTCTTC.